Listed below are T cell receptor beta chains from one sample, sequenced in a study of blood T cell repertoires in COVID-19. Some clones are missing from TCRdb's copy, which holds only in-frame ones; the method was immunoSEQ multiplex PCR. There are about 110,000 clones in the sample; under 85% occur only once, and about 4% lies in the top ten. Input material: peripheral blood. The source is a woman between 65 and 79 years old with acute or convalescent COVID-19. CDR3s include the opening cysteine and the closing phenylalanine or tryptophan. A D gene is named only where the DNA matches it firmly.

D,V,CDR3
NA,TRBV27,CASSPWVDLRGSPLHF
NA,TRBV5-4,CASSLGGSITSREQFF
TRBD1,TRBV2,CASSEAAGGAYGYTF
NA,TRBV5-8,CASSPGFRAAEAFF
NA,TRBV6-5,CASRRTFTEKLFF
NA,TRBV5-1,CASSFLERNTEAFF
NA,TRBV4-3,CASSLVYTVGNQPQHF
NA,TRBV20-1,CSARGVNGYTF
NA,TRBV5-1,CASSLAIRDIGSTDTQYF
NA,TRBV6-6,CASSYSGAVLPTEAFF
TRBD1,TRBV6-6,CASTMNRGRGNTIYF
NA,TRBV5-1,CASSPTGQLLAKNIQYF
NA,TRBV10-1,CASSVGGYGYTF
NA,TRBV19,CASSPVGRGPDNEQFF
TRBD1,TRBV27,CASSLQGGGTEAFF
NA,TRBV7-2,CASSLGRAGNTIYF
TRBD1,TRBV7-2,CASSPWDRGLSQPQHF
NA,TRBV5-1,CASSLEGGLFF
NA,TRBV7-2,CASSFRTQGKETQYF
TRBD2,TRBV28,CASRGGRSYEQYF
NA,TRBV3-1/TRBV3-2,CASSQYEGYEQYF
TRBD2,TRBV25-1,CASQLGTSNEQYF
TRBD1,TRBV2,CASSVDRGRETQYF
TRBD2,TRBV6-2/TRBV6-3,CASSYGSGSTNEQFF
NA,TRBV30,CAWSTTGDTEAFF
TRBD1,TRBV30,CAWSSTGDSPLHF
TRBD1,TRBV5-8,CASSPGDRASTDTQYF
TRBD1,TRBV7-3,CASSLRGQGNGAGTEAFF
TRBD1,TRBV4-1,CASSQAGTGGRNQPQHF
TRBD1,TRBV29-1,CSATGGAYEQYF
NA,TRBV27,CASSSSPPGYGYTF
NA,TRBV5-1,CASSLWSPLSQGFYGYTF
NA,TRBV28,CASSPRQAYNSPLHF
NA,TRBV7-8,CASSLERRPRAYEQYF
TRBD1,TRBV3-1/TRBV3-2,CARSQGGGSGNTIYF
NA,TRBV5-1,CASSSGQHNEQFF
TRBD1,TRBV19,CASSAGTEYNSPLHF
NA,TRBV15,CATSRDGGGGNYGYTF
TRBD2,TRBV9,CASSVASNAGAYEQYF
TRBD1,TRBV18,CASSLGQGSNQPQHF
NA,TRBV28,CASIRGGTNYGYTF
NA,TRBV7-5,CARSLPEKGTRIRDTQYF
NA,TRBV9,CASSVSPGAGAGNTIYF
TRBD1,TRBV5-1,CASSWGQGGNQPQHF
TRBD1,TRBV13,CASSTDRGREQYF
TRBD1,TRBV7-9,CASSPTGVVEKLFF
TRBD1,TRBV27,CASSPQGAETEAFF